The sequence of this T cell receptor beta chain was determined in a study of cytomegalovirus exposure and HLA in healthy donors. The PCR made use of 60 Vbeta and 13 Jbeta primers. Methods used by the authors: Unique TCR beta chains numbered 80 million to 95 million in a later analysis, with around 10 million shared. The protocol was immunoSEQ multiplex PCR, while the TCRdb copy is restricted to in-frame clones and leaves out a portion. V, J and clone size are those of that table, while D and trimming were read from the DNA. The profile covers more than 95,000 clones, with roughly 70% appearing a single time and about 4% taken by the ten largest. Concerning this clone itself: Its target is not known.

Study observations and caveats: Compared with the roughly 670-donor mean, an Asian-associated ancestry cluster reportedly had fewer N-insertions, according to a later analysis. In a later analysis, a missense DCLRE1C variant was linked to TCR beta V- and J-gene trimming.

This receptor was taken from a man between 25 and 39 years old in good health and CMV-seronegative. The sample was PBMCs.

This CDR3 reads CASSQQGAYEQYF. CDR3 DNA sequence: TGTGCCAGCTCACAACAGGGGGCCTACGAGCAGTACTTC. The chain is built from TRBV18 and TRBJ2-7; 8 positions match TRBD1. With 4 bases clipped from V and 2 bases from J, the junction kept 1 base outside the gene matches. The CDR3 is 13 residues long. Germline V lookup: CDR1 KGHSH, CDR2 LQKENI. Looking up the rest from reference TRBV18 and TRBJ2-7 gives the full variable domain: NAGVMQNPRHLVRRRGQEARLRCSPMKGHSHVYWYRQLPEEGLKFMVYLQKENIIDESGMPKERFSAEFPKEGPSILRIQQVVRGDSAAYFCASSQQGAYEQYFGPGTRLTVT.